This TCR beta chain was captured in a study of CD8 T cells in ankylosing spondylitis. The TCR beta libraries were generated through quantitative 5'-RACE incorporating molecular barcodes. A single record per CDR3 protein comes from TCRdb applying MiXCR to the 5' RACE reads. The table includes 700,000 or so distinct CDR3 sequences, around 17% detected once. Regarding this clonotype: Its antigen is unidentified.

The CDR3 sequence is 13 residues long. Germline CDR1 is MGHRA and CDR2 is YSYEKL. The J segment lost 4 bases and the V segment lost 5 bases, leaving 3 bases of the junction unmatched. Findings of the study overall: Significantly higher representation of disease-linked clones was reported for matched ankylosing spondylitis synovial fluid. Within ankylosing spondylitis blood, a TCR beta motif made up of fewer than ten highly homologous variants appeared to be characteristic. Disease-linked clones bore a CD8+ phenotype and were relatively rare in peripheral blood. Past research had described some motif variants in reactive arthritis synovial fluid and blood.

This rearrangement joins TRBV4-1 to TRBJ2-7, with 9 bases that match TRBD2. The clonotype originates from a male donor with ankylosing spondylitis. Sequencing was done on a sample of blood, either unsorted or a sorted T cell fraction (not recorded which). CDR3 protein: CASSETSGYEQYF. The DNA for the CDR3 is TGCGCCAGCAGCGAGACTAGCGGTTACGAGCAGTACTTC.